Presented here are 26 T cell receptor beta chains from one specimen sequenced in a study of shared clonotypes between healthy human individuals. The method was immunoSEQ multiplex PCR; TCRdb's version includes in-frame clones alone and lacks a portion of them. The profile shows roughly 530,000 clones, 90% to 96% of them singletons. Sequencing was done on a sample of naive CD4+ T cells sorted from blood. The sample's subset: CD45RA+ positively selected. These receptors came from a woman younger than 45 in good health.

The CDR3 is CASSPGLESAYGYTF. The CDR3 nucleotides read TGTGCCAGCTCACCGGGATTAGAATCTGCCTATGGCTACACCTTC. The chain joins TRBV18 to TRBJ1-2; no clear D. The V end was cut by 3 bases, the J end by 4 bases, with 15 bases between. Germline V lookup: CDR1 KGHSH, CDR2 LQKENI. The CDR3 totals 15 residues.

The rearrangement links TRBV5-1 to TRBJ2-4; D may correspond to TRBD1 or TRBD2 (5 bases each). The CDR3 extends over 13 amino acids. CDR1 SGHRS and CDR2 YFSETQ come from the germline V gene. Trimming removed 5 bases from V and 7 bases from J, with 13 bases in between. The CDR3 DNA reads as TGCGCCAGCAGTGGCGGCAGGGAGAACATTCAGTACTTC. Encoded protein: CASSGGRENIQYF.

CDR3 nucleotides: TGTGCCTGGAACCAACTAGCGGGAGGATATGGAGATACGCAGTATTTT. It is translated as CAWNQLAGGYGDTQYF. The J gene is TRBJ2-3, the V gene TRBV30, with 12 nucleotides matching TRBD2. Germline V lookup: CDR1 GTSNPN, CDR2 SVGIG (reference sequence). V shed 4 bases and J 5 bases; nucleotides not matched to a gene: 10. The length of the CDR3 is 16 residues.

The V and J genes are TRBV27 and TRBJ2-7; 8 bases line up with TRBD1. This CDR3 contains 16 residues. V lost 0 bases to trimming and J lost 2 bases; unmatched junction nucleotides: 6. Germline values: CDR1 MNHEY, CDR2 SMNVEV (reference sequence). CDR3 in amino acids: CASSLSTGGFTYEQYF. Written as DNA, the CDR3 is TGTGCCAGCAGTTTATCAACAGGGGGTTTCACCTACGAGCAGTACTTC.

This chain uses TRBV28 with TRBJ2-7; 8 bases line up with TRBD2. V gave up 5 bases and J gave up 8 bases; unmatched junction bases: 14. There are 15 residues in the CDR3. Germline CDR1 MDHEN, CDR2 SYDVKM. This chain's CDR3 is CASSKPGGRKNKQYF. In DNA form, the CDR3 reads TGTGCCAGCAGTAAACCGGGGGGGAGGAAAAATAAGCAGTACTTC.

The gene calls are TRBV5-4 and TRBJ1-1; a weak D match, TRBD1 (5 bases). The CDR3 length is 15 residues. Germline CDR1 SGHNT, CDR2 YYREEE (reference sequence). Trimming left V 2 bases short and J 3 bases short, with 14 bases between. CDR3 bases: TGTGCCAGCAGCTTCTACAGCCTGGGGGACACTGAAGCTTTCTTT. Protein: CASSFYSLGDTEAFF. The complete variable domain, with remaining parts taken from reference TRBV5-4 and TRBJ1-1, reads ETGVTQSPTHLIKTRGQQVTLRCSSQSGHNTVSWYQQALGQGPQFIFQYYREEENGRGNFPPRFSGLQFPNYSSELNVNALELDDSALYLCASSFYSLGDTEAFFGQGTRLTVV.

The rearrangement links TRBV27 to TRBJ1-1, with a tentative D call TRBD1 (6 bases). Trimming left V 4 bases short and J 0 bases short, with 15 bases between. Germline CDR1 is MNHEY and CDR2 is SMNVEV (reference sequence). This CDR3 is built from 16 residues. The CDR3 here is CASSYLSSGVNTEAFF. The CDR3 nucleotides are TGTGCCAGCAGTTACCTATCTTCAGGGGTGAACACTGAAGCTTTCTTT.

The genes are TRBV19 and TRBJ2-7; 9 bases align to TRBD2. The CDR3 runs to 18 residues. The germline CDR1 and CDR2 sequences are LNHDA and SQIVND (reference sequence). V shed 4 bases and J 0 bases; nucleotides not matched to a gene: 13. In DNA form, the CDR3 reads TGTGCCAGTAGTACCGCCCTTGGGCTAGCGGGACCCTCCTACGAGCAGTACTTC. Its translation is CASSTALGLAGPSYEQYF. The whole variable domain, remainder taken from reference TRBV19 and TRBJ2-7, is DGGITQSPKYLFRKEGQNVTLSCEQNLNHDAMYWYRQDPGQGLRLIYYSQIVNDFQKGDIAEGYSVSREKKESFPLTVTSAQKNPTAFYLCASSTALGLAGPSYEQYFGPGTRLTVT.

This chain joins TRBV6-4 and TRBJ2-3, with 10 positions matching TRBD2. Germline-derived CDR1 and CDR2 are MRHNA and SNTAGT. The CDR3 is made up of 13 amino acids. Germline trimming cut 10 bases from V and 3 bases from J; bases unmatched to any gene: 4. DNA of the CDR3: TGTGCCACCCGAGCGGGAGGGACAGATACGCAGTATTTT. Its translation: CATRAGGTDTQYF.

This chain connects TRBV27 to TRBJ2-7, with TRBD2 identical over 7 bases. This CDR3 has 17 amino acids. Germline V lookup: CDR1 MNHEY, CDR2 SMNVEV (reference sequence). Trimming at V came to 3 bases and at J to 1 base, leaving 12 bases not matched to a gene. Written as DNA, the CDR3 is TGTGCCAGCAGTTTGGTGGGGGAGGGCCCACATTCCTACGAGCAGTACTTC. Translating gives CASSLVGEGPHSYEQYF.

CDR3 nucleotides: TGTGCTAGTGGTTTGGTAGTCTCTCGGGATTACACCGGGGAGCTGTTTTTT. This sequence encodes CASGLVVSRDYTGELFF. This chain connects TRBV12-5 to TRBJ2-2; a possible D gene is TRBD2 (5 bases). This CDR3 region has 17 residues. Between the trimmed V and J ends, which lost 0 bases and 3 bases, there was a span of 14 bases. Germline-derived CDR1 and CDR2 are LGHNT and FRNRAP.

This chain links TRBV11-1 with TRBJ2-1; 7 bases match TRBD1. This CDR3 has 15 residues. The V gene's germline CDR1 is SGHAT and CDR2 FQDESV (reference sequence). The V gene end was trimmed by 3 bases and the J gene end by 1 base; junction bases not matched to a gene: 3. The CDR3 protein is CASSFDRESYNEQFF. DNA for the CDR3: TGTGCCAGCAGCTTCGACAGGGAGTCCTACAATGAGCAGTTCTTC.

The rearrangement uses TRBV6-1 and TRBJ2-7, with a weak D call TRBD1 (6 bases). Deletions cut 6 bases from V and 2 bases from J, with 17 bases between. Germline V gene lookup returns CDR1 MNHNS and CDR2 SASEGT. CDR3 size: 15 residues. This chain's CDR3 is CASSQGRTVTYEQYF. DNA of the CDR3: TGTGCCAGCAGCCAAGGGCGGACAGTTACCTACGAGCAGTACTTC.

Notes on this clone: The sample holds other DNA sequences that translate to the same CDR3. The genes are TRBV5-1 and TRBJ2-1, with 9 positions matching TRBD2. CDR1 and CDR2 (germline): SGHRS, YFSETQ. This CDR3 is built from 16 residues. V trimming: 4 bases; J trimming: 0 bases; junction bases outside the gene matches: 5. CDR3 DNA: TGCGCCAGCAGCGCGACTAGCGGAAGCTCCTACAATGAGCAGTTCTTC. Residues: CASSATSGSSYNEQFF. Together with reference TRBV5-1 and TRBJ2-1, the CDR3 gives the full variable domain: KAGVTQTPRYLIKTRGQQVTLSCSPISGHRSVSWYQQTPGQGLQFLFEYFSETQRNKGNFPGRFSGRQFSNSRSEMNVSTLELGDSALYLCASSATSGSSYNEQFFGPGTRLTVL.

V usage is TRBV5-1 and J usage is TRBJ1-6, with D possibly being TRBD1 (5 bases). CDR3 size: 15 residues. Per germline, CDR1 SGHRS and CDR2 YFSETQ. Deletions cut 4 bases from V and 6 bases from J, with 14 bases between. The CDR3 protein is CASSPQRGPNSPLHF. As DNA, the CDR3 is TGCGCCAGCAGCCCCCAGAGGGGACCTAATTCACCCCTCCACTTT.

V gene TRBV6-1 combines with J gene TRBJ1-1; TRBD1 matches at 7 bases. The ends lost 0 bases at V and 4 bases at J; junction bases unmatched: 11. The CDR3 length is 17 residues. CDR1 is MNHNS, CDR2 SASEGT, per germline. In DNA form, the CDR3 reads TGTGCCAGCAGTGAAGCAGGCGGGGGGGCAGGGGGCACTGAAGCTTTCTTT. Translating gives CASSEAGGGAGGTEAFF.

V gene TRBV5-1 combines with J gene TRBJ2-3; D is undetermined. The CDR3 has 15 residues. Trimming took off 4 bases at V and 3 bases at J, with 15 bases between the two ends. Looked up from germline, CDR1 is SGHRS and CDR2 is YFSETQ. CDR3 amino acids: CASSPGLWGTDTQYF. In DNA, the CDR3 is TGCGCCAGCAGCCCGGGCCTCTGGGGAACAGATACGCAGTATTTT.

This sequence joins TRBV4-1 and TRBJ2-7; 9 positions match TRBD2. V dropped 3 bases and J dropped 1; count of bases not matched to a gene: 7. The germline V gene has CDR1 MGHRA and CDR2 YSYEKL. This CDR3 comprises 16 residues. DNA of the CDR3: TGCGCCAGCAGCCAGTTTAGCGGGAGATTTTCCTACGAGCAGTACTTC. It encodes CASSQFSGRFSYEQYF.

The chain uses TRBV5-1 and TRBJ2-1; D is possibly TRBD1 or TRBD2 (5 bases each). V lost 0 bases and J 6 bases, leaving 16 bases between the germline ends. Looked up from germline, CDR1 is SGHRS and CDR2 is YFSETQ. The CDR3 totals 16 residues. The CDR3 coding sequence is TGCGCCAGCAGCTTGGAAAGTGGGGGAATGGTCAATGAGCAGTTCTTC. It is translated as CASSLESGGMVNEQFF.

In this sample, this clone turned up once. This chain uses TRBV5-1 with TRBJ1-4; 7 nucleotides align to TRBD1. The V gene's germline CDR1 is SGHRS and CDR2 YFSETQ. The length of the CDR3 is 14 residues. V lost 4 bases, J lost 3 bases, and 3 bases stayed unmatched. CDR3 nucleotides: TGCGCCAGCAGCACGACAGGGTCTAATGAAAAACTGTTTTTT. Protein: CASSTTGSNEKLFF.

This clone showed up just once. The chain employs TRBV6-6 and TRBJ2-5; no clear D gene. The CDR3 length is 14 residues. The V end lost 7 bases, the J end lost 5 bases, and 17 bases lay between the germline ends. Germline CDR1 is MNHNY and CDR2 is SVGAGI (reference sequence). DNA for the CDR3: TGTGCCAGCACCCCGGTTGCCGATAGGGAGACCCAGTACTTC. As protein: CASTPVADRETQYF.

The V gene is TRBV19, the J gene TRBJ2-2; a weak D match, TRBD2 (5 bases). The CDR3 sequence is 17 residues long. Trimming cost V 3 bases and J 5 bases, with 19 bases left between them. Looked up from germline, CDR1 is LNHDA and CDR2 is SQIVND (reference sequence). CDR3 nucleotide sequence: TGTGCCAGTAGTATTAAGAGGGTCGAGAGAAGGACCGGGGAGCTGTTTTTT. It specifies CASSIKRVERRTGELFF. Supplemented by reference TRBV19 and TRBJ2-2, the full variable domain reads DGGITQSPKYLFRKEGQNVTLSCEQNLNHDAMYWYRQDPGQGLRLIYYSQIVNDFQKGDIAEGYSVSREKKESFPLTVTSAQKNPTAFYLCASSIKRVERRTGELFFGEGSRLTVL.

This clone was observed once. The chain is built from TRBV4-1 and TRBJ1-1; the D is unclear. The CDR3 is 15 amino acids. V gave up 4 bases and J gave up 1 base, with 13 bases separating them. CDR1 is MGHRA, CDR2 YSYEKL, per germline. The CDR3 reads CASSPLFRGNTEAFF. The CDR3, as DNA: TGCGCCAGCAGCCCCCTATTTCGGGGGAACACTGAAGCTTTCTTT.

The chain carries TRBV30 and TRBJ2-1, with TRBD2 matching 12 bases. Germline V gene lookup returns CDR1 GTSNPN and CDR2 SVGIG (reference sequence). The CDR3 has 15 amino acids. After removal of 8 bases from V and 2 bases from J, the junction contained 7 bases not matched to a gene. The CDR3: CARRTSGTTYNEQFF. CDR3 DNA: TGTGCCCGACGGACTAGCGGGACTACCTACAATGAGCAGTTCTTC.

This clone was seen only once. The gene calls are TRBV2 and TRBJ1-2; D remains ambiguous. The germline V gene encodes CDR1 SNHLY and CDR2 FYNNEI. This CDR3 has 13 residues. V lost 8 bases and J lost 4, with 14 bases in between. The CDR3, as DNA: TGTGCCAGCTTCCAAGACCCATTCTATGGCTACACCTTC. Its protein product is CASFQDPFYGYTF. Complete variable domain (other parts from reference TRBV2 and TRBJ1-2): EPEVTQTPSHQVTQMGQEVILRCVPISNHLYFYWYRQILGQKVEFLVSFYNNEISEKSEIFDDQFSVERPDGSNFTLKIRSTKLEDSAMYFCASFQDPFYGYTFGSGTRLTVV.

The sample holds one count of this clone. V usage is TRBV5-1 and J usage is TRBJ1-2; the D is unclear. Looked up from germline, CDR1 is SGHRS and CDR2 is YFSETQ. The V gene lost 4 bases and the J gene lost 11 bases, with 18 bases spanning the gap. The CDR3 has 13 residues. CDR3: CASSLRFGDFYTF. As DNA, the CDR3 is TGCGCCAGCAGCCTCCGTTTTGGGGATTTTTACACCTTC.